This TCR beta chain was sequenced for a study of blood T cell repertoires in COVID-19. V lost 4 bases to trimming and J lost 3 bases, with 15 bases between them. Germline-derived CDR1 and CDR2 are SEHNR and FQNEAQ (reference sequence). The CDR3 runs to 15 residues. Data came from immunoSEQ multiplex PCR; TCRdb stores just in-frame clones and leaves some out. Among approximately 240,000 clones, just over 90% were seen once, and the ten largest hold over 1.5%. The receptor was derived from a woman aged 18 to 35 who had recovered from COVID-19. Sequenced sample: PBMCs or T cells enriched from blood (not recorded which). This chain links TRBV7-9 with TRBJ1-1, with D uncertain. The CDR3 loop reads CASSSNAWQDTEAFF. The DNA for the CDR3 is TGTGCCAGCAGCTCCAACGCCTGGCAGGACACTGAAGCTTTCTTT.